These T cell receptor beta chains were read from a single sample in a study of shared clonotypes between healthy human individuals. Clones were read by immunoSEQ multiplex PCR, and TCRdb kept only the in-frame ones, dropping some. The sample includes roughly 1,500,000 clones, approximately 98% of them seen just once. The sample was naive CD4+ T cells sorted from blood. These receptors all stem from a man in his thirties or forties in good health. Each CDR3 is given without its conserved first and last residue.

TRBV9	ASSVRDFQETQY
TRBV29-1	SVSCCSGANVLT
TRBV29-1	SVGEGRYAEAF
TRBV7-8	ASTILGAGRTDYGYT
TRBV2	ASSGGGSGNTIY
TRBV27	ASSLNGDTEAF
TRBV7-9	ASSQIDRGRYGYT
TRBV7-9	ASSLRGWGDRDYEQY
TRBV19	ASSIPFSGTSGRTEEQY
TRBV5-6	AGGRGGKETQY
TRBV5-5	ASSQPGTGDYGYT
TRBV27	ASSEDSANEQY
TRBV15	ATSMVPFSSYEQY
TRBV2	ASSTDRDSGNTIY
TRBV9	ASSRSTSTGELF
TRBV5-4	ASSSDRNEKLF
TRBV10-3	AIRGREAYEQY
TRBV27	ASSLARTGLQIEQY
TRBV6-5	ASSYSMLDQKQY
TRBV11-2	ASSLGGLNNEQF
TRBV4-2	ASSQIVYTEAF
TRBV15	ATSGDRGLYNEQF
TRBV7-2	ASSVDGTGELF
TRBV6-5	ASRPLAGTDTQY
TRBV30	AWSGPQGFSNTEAF
TRBV18	ASSYYSLQGARTEAF
TRBV18	ASSPRPSGATGELF
TRBV5-1	ASSLRSMQGNNEQF
TRBV19	ASSMVTGGRYEQY
TRBV6-6	ASEGASGSDGQF
TRBV9	ASSPGPAPGETQY
TRBV6-5	ASSLGQGRLETQY
TRBV16	ASSQSIQDPYSNQPQH
TRBV6-1	ASSIGLTSTDTQY
TRBV19	ASSIAGGMNTEAF